These 20 T cell receptor beta chains came from one sample sequenced in a study of OX40 agonist ivuxolimab in advanced cancers. Only in-frame clones appear in the TCRdb table, and some are missing; sequencing was by immunoSEQ multiplex PCR. The sample carries approximately 89,000 clones, approximately 91% recorded once. The specimen was CD4+ or CD8+ T cells sorted from blood, collected in a trial of the OX40 agonist ivuxolimab. Receptors were obtained from an adult with an advanced solid tumor such as melanoma, head and neck, liver or kidney cancer.

This chain links TRBV11-2 with TRBJ2-1; a weak D match, TRBD1 (6 bases). Trimming took 5 bases from V and 6 from J, leaving 20 bases between them. In germline, CDR1 is SGHAT, CDR2 FQNNGV. The length of the CDR3 is 16 residues. CDR3 region: CASSLRGQGSGNEQFF. The CDR3, as DNA: TGTGCCAGCAGCCTCCGGGGCCAGGGGTCGGGCAATGAGCAGTTCTTC. The whole variable domain, remainder taken from reference TRBV11-2 and TRBJ2-1, is EAGVAQSPRYKIIEKRQSVAFWCNPISGHATLYWYQQILGQGPKLLIQFQNNGVVDDSQLPKDRFSAERLKGVDSTLKIQPAKLEDSAVYLCASSLRGQGSGNEQFFGPGTRLTVL.

The J gene is TRBJ1-5, the V gene TRBV27; maybe TRBD1 (6 bases). Trimming left V 3 bases short and J 2 bases short, with 11 bases between. The CDR3 extends over 15 amino acids. Germline V CDR1 and CDR2: MNHEY, SMNVEV (reference sequence). CDR3 DNA sequence: TGTGCCAGCAGTTTCAACAGGGAAGGCAATCAGCCCCAGCATTTT. As protein: CASSFNREGNQPQHF.

The chain employs TRBV28 and TRBJ1-1; 9 nucleotides line up with TRBD1. Germline-derived CDR1 and CDR2 are MDHEN and SYDVKM. V dropped 7 bases and J dropped 8; count of bases not matched to a gene: 5. The CDR3 consists of 12 residues. The chain's CDR3 is CASNGDREEAFF. The CDR3 DNA sequence: TGTGCCAGCAACGGGGACAGGGAGGAAGCTTTCTTT.

This chain connects TRBV5-1 to TRBJ1-1; D is ambiguous. Trimming removed 2 bases from V and 3 bases from J, with 8 bases in between. The V gene's germline CDR1 is SGHRS and CDR2 YFSETQ. This CDR3 is built from 13 residues. CDR3 sequence: CASSLGRYTEAFF. CDR3 nucleotide sequence: TGCGCCAGCAGCTTAGGACGGTACACTGAAGCTTTCTTT.

This chain joins TRBV27 and TRBJ2-7; TRBD2 might be the D (5 bases). The V end was cut by 3 bases, the J end by 1 base, with 10 bases between. CDR1 and CDR2 (germline): MNHEY, SMNVEV (reference sequence). The CDR3 runs to 14 residues. In nucleotides, the CDR3 is TGTGCCAGCAGTTTTCCGGGATCTTCCTACGAGCAGTACTTC. Translated: CASSFPGSSYEQYF.

The chain employs TRBV7-2 and TRBJ2-7; D call uncertain. CDR3 size: 12 residues. V dropped 6 bases and J dropped 7 bases, with 13 bases sitting between them. The germline V gene has CDR1 SGHTA and CDR2 FQGNSA. DNA of the CDR3: TGTGCCAGCAGTTCAGTGGAATGGGAGCAGTACTTC. The encoded protein is CASSSVEWEQYF.

For the CDR3, the DNA is TGTGCCAGCAGTCTCCTTCCGGGACAGGGCTCCTACGAGCAGTACTTC. Protein product: CASSLLPGQGSYEQYF. This sequence joins TRBV28 and TRBJ2-7, with 9 positions matching TRBD1. CDR1 is MDHEN, CDR2 SYDVKM, per germline. J was trimmed by 0 bases and V by 5 bases; bases with no gene match: 8. The CDR3 totals 16 residues.

The rearrangement links TRBV28 to TRBJ1-1, with 7 bases lining up with TRBD1. The CDR3 is made up of 15 amino acids. Germline V CDR1 and CDR2: MDHEN, SYDVKM. V lost 6 bases, J lost 4 bases, and 11 bases stayed unmatched. This CDR3 is CASSRPRQGATEAFF. Written as DNA, the CDR3 is TGTGCCAGCAGCCGCCCGCGACAGGGAGCCACTGAAGCTTTCTTT.

This clone appeared once. The chain recombines TRBV6-9 with TRBJ2-7; D may be TRBD1 (6 bases). Looked up from germline, CDR1 is MNHGY and CDR2 is SVAAGI. CDR3 length: 14 residues. V lost 4 bases and J lost 3, with 13 bases in between. CDR3 nucleotide sequence: TGTGCCAGCAGTTCCCGACAGGCAATCTACGAGCAGTACTTC. Its protein is CASSSRQAIYEQYF.

This clone was found once. V gene TRBV19 combines with J gene TRBJ1-3; D is undetermined. CDR1 and CDR2 (germline): LNHDA, SQIVND (reference sequence). The CDR3 contains 15 residues. Trimming shortened V by 4 bases and J by 1 base, and 11 bases separated the two germline ends. CDR3 amino acids: CASSRAGLSGNTIYF. CDR3 in DNA: TGTGCCAGTAGTAGGGCAGGACTTTCTGGAAACACCATATATTTT.

The chain links TRBV27 to TRBJ2-3; 7 bases align to TRBD1. With V trimmed by 6 bases and J by 3 bases, 12 bases remained unmatched. This CDR3 is 16 amino acids long. CDR1 MNHEY and CDR2 SMNVEV come from the germline V gene (reference sequence). CDR3 sequence: CASRKDREVYTDTQYF. CDR3 coding DNA: TGTGCCAGCAGGAAAGACAGGGAAGTGTATACAGATACGCAGTATTTT.

This chain uses TRBV7-2 with TRBJ1-4; the match to TRBD1 covers 7 bases. The CDR3 covers 16 residues. Per germline, CDR1 SGHTA and CDR2 FQGNSA. The trim removed 0 bases at V and 4 bases at J, leaving 5 bases unmatched. For the CDR3, the DNA is TGTGCCAGCAGCTTAGCAGGGGGCGCTCGTAATGAAAAACTGTTTTTT. Translating it yields CASSLAGGARNEKLFF.

V and J are TRBV30 and TRBJ1-1; TRBD1 matches 7 bases. This CDR3 is built from 14 residues. From germline, CDR1 is GTSNPN and CDR2 SVGIG (reference sequence). The V and J ends lost 3 bases and 1 base, in that order; junction bases with no gene match: 5. CDR3 bases: TGTGCCTGGAGACGCGGGACAGCGAACACTGAAGCTTTCTTT. It is translated as CAWRRGTANTEAFF.

The chain carries TRBV4-3 and TRBJ2-5; D not resolved. With 0 bases removed from V and 3 bases from J, the gap between germline ends came to 14 bases. From germline, CDR1 is LGHNA and CDR2 YSLEER. This CDR3 has 16 amino acids. In nucleotides, the CDR3 is TGCGCCAGCAGCCAAGAAAAGCCAGGCCGAGAAGAGACCCAGTACTTC. Protein sequence: CASSQEKPGREETQYF.

The V and J genes are TRBV28 and TRBJ1-3; D is undetermined. The CDR3 covers 16 residues. With 1 base removed from V and 0 bases from J, the gap between germline ends came to 10 bases. CDR1 is MDHEN, CDR2 SYDVKM, per germline. This CDR3 reads CASSLFPDPSGNTIYF. The CDR3, as DNA: TGTGCCAGCAGTTTATTTCCCGACCCCTCTGGAAACACCATATATTTT.

The rearrangement links TRBV2 to TRBJ2-7; TRBD1 might be the D (6 bases). Germline CDR1 is SNHLY and CDR2 is FYNNEI. The CDR3 has 14 amino acids. Trimming cost V 8 bases and J 0 bases, with 14 bases left between them. This CDR3 is CASGSTGYSYEQYF. CDR3 coding DNA: TGTGCCAGCGGAAGCACAGGGTACTCCTACGAGCAGTACTTC.

This chain uses TRBV11-3 with TRBJ1-1; the match to TRBD1 covers 7 bases. Germline V CDR1 and CDR2: SGHNT, YENEEA. This CDR3 region has 15 residues. J gave up 4 bases and V 5 bases, and 10 bases lay outside the gene matches. This CDR3 is CASSPGQTFGTEAFF. The CDR3 DNA follows: TGTGCCAGCAGCCCGGGACAGACCTTTGGCACTGAAGCTTTCTTT.

This chain uses TRBV5-8 with TRBJ1-5; unclear D gene. V was pared by 4 bases and J by 7 bases, with 6 bases between. The CDR3 contains 11 residues. Germline V gives CDR1 SGHTS, CDR2 YDEGEE. The CDR3 region has the DNA TGTGCCAGCAGCGCTAGACAGCCCCAGCATTTT. Protein sequence: CASSARQPQHF.

The genes are TRBV7-2 and TRBJ2-3; 7 bases map to TRBD2. V shed 1 base and J 2 bases; nucleotides not matched to a gene: 3. This CDR3 is 15 amino acids long. Germline lookup yields CDR1 SGHTA and CDR2 FQGNSA. CDR3 nucleotide sequence: TGTGCCAGCAGCTTAGGCCTAGCGGTCACAGATACGCAGTATTTT. Translation gives CASSLGLAVTDTQYF. Combining the CDR3 with reference TRBV7-2 and TRBJ2-3 gives the whole variable domain GAGVSQSPSNKVTEKGKDVELRCDPISGHTALYWYRQSLGQGLEFLIYFQGNSAPDKSGLPSDRFSAERTGGSVSTLTIQRTQQEDSAVYLCASSLGLAVTDTQYFGPGTRLTVL.

This clone is a singleton in its sample. This chain connects TRBV27 to TRBJ2-5, with TRBD2 identical over 10 bases. Germline V gives CDR1 MNHEY, CDR2 SMNVEV (reference sequence). Trimming cost V 6 bases and J 2 bases; bases outside gene matches: 15. This CDR3 is built from 18 residues. The CDR3 loop is CASSFLGVAGGSQETQYF. Here the CDR3 DNA reads TGTGCCAGCAGCTTCCTAGGCGTAGCGGGAGGTTCTCAAGAGACCCAGTACTTC.